A single sample is the source of the 14 T cell receptor beta chains below, sequenced in a study of OX40 agonist ivuxolimab in advanced cancers. Method: immunoSEQ multiplex PCR; TCRdb's copy keeps in-frame clones and lacks some. In the table there are under 40,000 clones, approximately 89% of which are singletons. The material sequenced was CD4+ or CD8+ T cells sorted from blood, taken in a trial of the OX40 agonist ivuxolimab. The receptors were gathered from an adult with an advanced solid tumor such as melanoma, head and neck, liver or kidney cancer.

This chain connects TRBV9 to TRBJ2-7; TRBD1 agrees at 9 bases. Germline CDR1 reads SGDLS; CDR2 reads YYNGEE. Trimming at V came to 3 bases and at J to 2 bases, leaving 6 bases not matched to a gene. The CDR3 has 15 residues. CDR3 residues: CASSAGDRETYEQYF. The CDR3 region has the DNA TGTGCCAGCAGCGCAGGGGACAGGGAAACCTACGAGCAGTACTTC.

The rearrangement uses TRBV5-6 and TRBJ2-1; no clear D. V was pared by 0 bases and J by 2 bases, with 12 bases between. The germline gives CDR1 SGHDT, CDR2 YYEEEE. The CDR3 runs to 16 residues. The CDR3 reads CASSLVKDWTYNEQFF. The CDR3 bases are TGTGCCAGCAGCTTGGTAAAGGATTGGACCTACAATGAGCAGTTCTTC.

The CDR3 sequence is CASSPGPYGYTF. The CDR3, as DNA: TGTGCCAGCAGTCCCGGGCCCTATGGCTACACCTTC. This chain links TRBV28 with TRBJ1-2; D unclear. Looked up from germline, CDR1 is MDHEN and CDR2 is SYDVKM. This CDR3 comprises 12 residues. With 5 bases removed from V and 4 bases from J, the gap between germline ends came to 8 bases.

V and J are TRBV9 and TRBJ2-1; 10 bases agree with TRBD2. CDR1 and CDR2 (germline): SGDLS, YYNGEE. The CDR3 has 16 residues. V trimming: 4 bases; J trimming: 9 bases; junction bases outside the gene matches: 13. CDR3 loop: CASSTPTGTSVGEQFF. In DNA, the CDR3 is TGTGCCAGCAGCACCCCGACCGGGACTAGCGTCGGTGAGCAGTTCTTC.

The J gene is TRBJ2-7, the V gene TRBV13; D is perhaps TRBD1 (8 bases). CDR3 size: 14 residues. V was shortened by 7 bases and J by 2 bases, with 15 bases between the two germline ends. Germline loops: CDR1 PRHDT, CDR2 FYEKMQ (reference sequence). CDR3 bases: TGTGCCAGCAACAGGGGGGGCAGTACCTACGAGCAGTACTTC. It encodes CASNRGGSTYEQYF.

This clone was counted only a few times. The chain uses TRBV7-7 and TRBJ2-7, with 14 bases lining up with TRBD2. Germline assignment: CDR1 SSHAT and CDR2 FNYEAQ (reference sequence). This CDR3 contains 14 residues. With V trimmed by 5 bases and J by 5 bases, 2 bases remained unmatched. The CDR3 coding sequence is TGTGCCAGCAGCCCGGGACTAGCGGGAGACGAGCAGTACTTC. Translation: CASSPGLAGDEQYF.

The chain recombines TRBV7-2 with TRBJ2-7; no clear D gene. The germline V gene encodes CDR1 SGHTA and CDR2 FQGNSA. This CDR3 is 13 amino acids long. The germline V and J ends were trimmed by 8 bases and 2 bases, with 13 bases remaining between them. CDR3 nucleotides: TGTGCCAGCCTTAGTCAGGTTCCCTACGAGCAGTACTTC. It encodes CASLSQVPYEQYF. Filled out from reference TRBV7-2 and TRBJ2-7, the complete variable domain reads GAGVSQSPSNKVTEKGKDVELRCDPISGHTALYWYRQSLGQGLEFLIYFQGNSAPDKSGLPSDRFSAERTGGSVSTLTIQRTQQEDSAVYLCASLSQVPYEQYFGPGTRLTVT.

DNA of the CDR3: TGCGCCAGCAGCCAAGTATTGGGCGGGAGCTCCTATAATTCACCCCTCCACTTT. It is translated as CASSQVLGGSSYNSPLHF. This chain uses TRBV4-1 with TRBJ1-6; D is unclear. Between the trimmed V and J ends, which lost 1 base and 0 bases, there was a span of 13 bases. Germline CDR1 MGHRA, CDR2 YSYEKL. The CDR3 is 18 residues long.

This clone was detected a few times. This chain connects TRBV9 to TRBJ1-1; 7 nucleotides line up with TRBD1. Unmatched junction bases numbered 8, after V lost 4 bases and J lost 8 bases. The CDR3 is 13 amino acids. The V gene's germline CDR1 is SGDLS and CDR2 YYNGEE. The DNA for the CDR3 is TGTGCCAGCAGCTTCACGACAGGGCCAGAAGCTTTCTTT. It specifies CASSFTTGPEAFF.

The chain employs TRBV5-1 and TRBJ2-5; TRBD1 is a possible D gene (6 bases). TRBJ2-7 matches the DNA end more closely, so the J call is doubtful. Germline V CDR1 and CDR2: SGHRS, YFSETQ. The CDR3 covers 15 residues. In DNA, the CDR3 is TGCGCCAGCAGCCTCCGGGACACGAGCTCCTACGAGCAGTACTTC. Protein: CASSLRDTSSYEQYF.

The V and J genes are TRBV19 and TRBJ2-2; D remains unclear. The V and J ends lost 6 bases and 3 bases respectively, with 8 bases between them. The V gene's germline CDR1 is LNHDA and CDR2 SQIVND (reference sequence). The length of the CDR3 is 13 residues. The CDR3 bases are TGTGCCAGTAGGCGGTTCGACACCGGGGAGCTGTTTTTT. Translating gives CASRRFDTGELFF.

The V call is TRBV5-1, the J call TRBJ2-3; 10 nucleotides match TRBD1. Germline V lookup: CDR1 SGHRS, CDR2 YFSETQ. J lost 5 bases, V lost 6 bases, and 9 bases had no gene match. CDR3 length: 15 amino acids. The CDR3 loop is CASTDRTGGIDTQYF. CDR3 DNA sequence: TGCGCCAGCACCGATCGGACAGGGGGAATAGATACGCAGTATTTT.

The chain links TRBV7-3 to TRBJ2-3; D is possibly TRBD1 (6 bases). CDR1 is SGHTA and CDR2 is FQGTGA in the germline V gene. This CDR3 spans 13 amino acids. Trimming took 4 bases from V and 4 from J, leaving 9 bases between them. The CDR3, as DNA: TGTGCCAGCAGCTCCTCAGGGGCAGATACGCAGTATTTT. Translated: CASSSSGADTQYF. The full variable domain, with the rest looked up from reference TRBV7-3 and TRBJ2-3, is GAGVSQTPSNKVTEKGKYVELRCDPISGHTALYWYRQSLGQGPEFLIYFQGTGAADDSGLPNDRFFAVRPEGSVSTLKIQRTERGDSAVYLCASSSSGADTQYFGPGTRLTVL.

CDR3 sequence (DNA): TGTGCCAGTAGTATCGTACCCTATATCGAGACCCAGTACTTC. Translation: CASSIVPYIETQYF. V is TRBV19 and J is TRBJ2-5; unclear D gene. The CDR3 extends over 14 amino acids. Trimming left V 3 bases short and J 5 bases short, with 13 bases between. From germline, CDR1 is LNHDA and CDR2 SQIVND (reference sequence).